The present T cell receptor beta chain was sequenced within a study of human T cells and chemical hapten exposure. About the research overall: Among samples, TCR yields varied mainly because of small differences in pooled library volume.

A word on this clonotype: What it recognizes is unknown.

V was pared by 2 bases and J by 5 bases, with 17 bases between. CDR1 is SGHKS, CDR2 YYEKEE, per germline (reference sequence). The CDR3 is 16 amino acids. The study, taken as a whole, reports: Healthy people's immune response may differ from that of the donors, who had alopecia. It was expanded TCRs that formed significantly more large CDR3 similarity clusters than controls did. PT1 expanded TCR numbers rose with patch test score.

One entry per CDR3 protein, called by TCRdb with MiXCR from the RACE reads. Of 50,000 or so distinct CDR3 sequences in the sample, 9.9% were seen once. The time point: patch test 3, about 24 weeks after DPC sensitization. The treatment was: therapeutic diphenylcyclopropenone sensitization with weekly scalp DPC. Sequences were derived from whole blood, sampled in connection with sensitization to the hapten diphenylcyclopropenone (DPC). This chain joins TRBV5-5 and TRBJ2-1; the D gene is possibly TRBD1 (5 bases). This receptor was identified in a woman aged 40 to 49 with alopecia areata. Some clones in this sample may be carry-over from other donors' samples. The CDR3 nucleotides are TGTGCCAGCAGCTTAAGTGGGGCGGTCATCAACAATGAGCAGTTCTTC. This encodes CASSLSGAVINNEQFF.